This T cell receptor beta chain is from a study of blood T cell repertoires in COVID-19. Study overall: Samples of COVID-19 (acute and convalescent) were obtained from the United States, Italy and Spain. The analysed material was cDNA or gDNA that came from T cells, B-cell-depleted T cells, or PBMCs.

Authors' processing steps: Estimation of nucleated cell counts was performed using reference gene primer amplification. The method was immunoSEQ multiplex PCR; TCRdb's version includes in-frame clones alone and lacks a portion of them. Clone size and V and J calls were adopted from that table, with D and trimming inferred from the DNA. The sample lists about 270,000 clones; around 87% were seen once. This CDR3 region has 16 residues. Germline CDR1 and CDR2: MNHEY and SMNVEV (reference sequence). V lost 4 bases and J lost 4; bases outside the gene matches: 7. This TCR derives from a woman aged 50 to 60 with acute or convalescent COVID-19. The chain links TRBV27 to TRBJ1-5; 10 positions agree with TRBD1. Source material: peripheral blood. CDR3 sequence: CASSSGTGVGNQPQHF. The CDR3, as DNA: TGTGCCAGCAGTTCCGGGACAGGGGTTGGGAATCAGCCCCAGCATTTT.